This is a list of T cell receptor beta chains from one sample in a study of human T cells and chemical hapten exposure. MiXCR was run by TCRdb on the RACE reads, yielding one entry per CDR3 protein. The data hold around 340,000 distinct CDR3 sequences, with roughly 6.9% observed a single time. The sample here was whole blood, taken in connection with sensitization to the hapten diphenylcyclopropenone (DPC). The receptor set was obtained from a woman aged 18-35 years with alopecia areata. Some clones in this sample may be carry-over from other donors' samples. Each CDR3 is given with its conserved first and last residue. A D gene is named only where the DNA matches it firmly. Expanded clones get a size class; other rows say once, few or many, or leave the size out.

V gene	clone size	J gene	CDR3 length	D gene	CDR3 protein	CDR3 DNA
TRBV18	NA	TRBJ2-7	15	TRBD1	CASSPDKGASYEQYF	TGTGCCAGCTCACCAGACAAGGGGGCCTCCTACGAGCAGTACTTC
TRBV2	NA	TRBJ2-1	15	TRBD2	CASSVGLAPYNEQFF	TGTGCCAGCAGTGTAGGACTAGCACCCTACAATGAGCAGTTCTTC
TRBV4-2	few	TRBJ1-5	13	NA	CASSQDQQQPQHF	TGTGCCAGCAGCCAAGATCAGCAACAGCCCCAGCATTTT
TRBV2	NA	TRBJ1-4	15	NA	CASSFGSRTNEKLFF	TGTGCCAGCAGTTTCGGCAGTCGAACTAATGAAAAACTGTTTTTT
TRBV28	NA	TRBJ2-1	13	NA	CASTNPGYNEQFF	TGTGCCAGCACCAATCCAGGGTACAATGAGCAGTTCTTC
TRBV6-2/TRBV6-3	few	TRBJ1-5	14	NA	CASSFEPFRQPQHF	TGTGCCAGCAGTTTTGAGCCCTTTCGACAGCCCCAGCATTTT
TRBV4-3	NA	TRBJ2-5	15	NA	CASSSGLLVQETQYF	TGCGCCAGCAGCTCGGGCTTACTGGTCCAAGAGACCCAGTACTTC
TRBV5-1	few	TRBJ2-5	14	NA	CASSLEEGSKTQYF	TGCGCCAGCAGCTTGGAGGAGGGCAGTAAGACCCAGTACTTC
TRBV6-2/TRBV6-3	NA	TRBJ1-5	15	NA	CASGYDGGSNQPQHF	TGTGCCAGCGGCTACGACGGCGGGAGCAATCAGCCCCAGCATTTT
TRBV20-1	few	TRBJ1-3	13	NA	CSASRGAGNTIYF	TGCAGTGCTAGCCGCGGGGCTGGAAACACCATATATTTT
TRBV29-1	many	TRBJ1-1	12	NA	CSVELAVRGAFF	TGCAGCGTTGAACTGGCCGTAAGGGGAGCTTTCTTT
TRBV7-8	many	TRBJ2-3	17	TRBD2	CASKVTLAGFSTDTQYF	TGTGCCAGCAAAGTTACTCTAGCGGGGTTTAGCACAGATACGCAGTATTTT
TRBV12-3/TRBV12-4	few	TRBJ2-1	14	TRBD2	CASRTSGGASEQFF	TGTGCCAGCAGGACTAGCGGGGGGGCATCGGAGCAGTTCTTC
TRBV28	few	TRBJ1-1	12	NA	CASRPGAAEAFF	TGTGCCAGCAGACCCGGGGCAGCTGAAGCTTTCTTT
TRBV6-2/TRBV6-3	few	TRBJ1-4	16	TRBD1	CASSYGQGWTGEKLFF	TGTGCCAGCAGTTACGGACAGGGGTGGACTGGTGAAAAACTGTTTTTT
TRBV6-2/TRBV6-3	few	TRBJ1-6	19	NA	CASSYATFGRSSYNSPLHF	TGTGCCAGCAGTTACGCGACATTTGGTCGGAGCTCCTATAATTCACCCCTCCACTTT
TRBV7-2	NA	TRBJ1-2	14	NA	CASSLGGANYGYTF	TGTGCCAGCAGCCTAGGGGGAGCTAACTATGGCTACACCTTC
TRBV4-2	few	TRBJ1-1	15	NA	CASSQDWQGNTEAFF	TGTGCCAGCAGCCAAGATTGGCAGGGGAACACTGAAGCTTTCTTT
TRBV20-1	many	TRBJ2-6	16	TRBD1	CSARGQADSGANVLTF	TGCAGTGCTAGGGGACAGGCAGACTCTGGGGCCAACGTCCTGACTTTC
TRBV7-2	many	TRBJ2-3	13	NA	CASSGQPPDTQYF	TGTGCCAGCAGCGGACAGCCCCCAGATACGCAGTATTTT
TRBV24-1	NA	TRBJ2-5	16	TRBD2	CATSAPGGGGAETQYF	TGTGCCACCAGTGCCCCCGGCGGCGGGGGGGCAGAGACCCAGTACTTC
TRBV10-3	many	TRBJ2-7	15	TRBD2	CATGRGGPQPHEQYF	TGTGCCACCGGGCGGGGGGGGCCCCAACCCCACGAGCAGTACTTC
TRBV12-3/TRBV12-4	NA	TRBJ1-4	15	NA	CASRISQDFDEKLFF	TGTGCCAGCAGGATCTCACAGGACTTTGATGAAAAACTGTTTTTT
TRBV12-3/TRBV12-4	few	TRBJ1-5	14	NA	CASSFREGNQPQHF	TGTGCCAGCAGTTTTCGCGAGGGCAATCAGCCCCAGCATTTT
TRBV3-1	NA	TRBJ2-6	20	NA	CASSPLGRDFTSSGANVLTF	TGTGCCAGCAGCCCCTTAGGTCGGGACTTTACTTCCTCTGGGGCCAACGTCCTGACTTTC
TRBV14	few	TRBJ1-1	13	NA	CASSQDIRHEAFF	TGTGCCAGCAGCCAAGATATTCGACATGAAGCTTTCTTT
TRBV6-5	few	TRBJ2-7	14	TRBD2	CASSYSRRGAEQYF	TGTGCCAGCAGTTACTCGAGGCGGGGGGCGGAGCAGTACTTC
TRBV2	few	TRBJ1-6	16	NA	CASNRPGTATNSPLHF	TGTGCCAGCAACCGACCCGGGACGGCCACGAATTCACCCCTCCACTTT
TRBV7-9	NA	TRBJ1-4	15	TRBD1	CASSLGLQGDEKLFF	TGTGCCAGCAGCTTAGGTCTGCAGGGGGACGAAAAACTGTTTTTT
TRBV10-3	NA	TRBJ2-6	15	NA	CAITERASGANVLTF	TGTGCCATCACCGAAAGGGCCTCTGGGGCCAACGTCCTGACTTTC
TRBV29-1	once	TRBJ1-5	15	NA	CSVVDSGLGGQPQHF	TGCAGCGTTGTCGATAGCGGACTCGGGGGTCAGCCCCAGCATTTT
TRBV28	NA	TRBJ1-1	13	NA	CASGHPRETEAFF	TGTGCCAGCGGTCACCCCAGAGAGACTGAAGCTTTCTTT
TRBV4-3	many	TRBJ2-6	16	TRBD1	CASSQKTGSGANVLTF	TGCGCCAGCAGCCAAAAGACAGGGTCTGGGGCCAACGTCCTGACTTTC
TRBV6-2/TRBV6-3	many	TRBJ2-7	14	NA	CASSYPDTLYEQYF	TGTGCCAGCAGTTATCCGGACACCCTATACGAGCAGTACTTC
TRBV10-3	few	TRBJ2-5	13	NA	CAISESTKRTQYF	TGTGCCATCAGTGAGTCGACCAAGAGGACCCAGTACTTC
TRBV7-9	many	TRBJ2-3	14	NA	CASSWSTSTDTQYF	TGTGCCAGCAGTTGGAGTACTAGCACAGATACGCAGTATTTT
TRBV3-1	few	TRBJ2-7	14	NA	CASSQDRGAREQYF	TGTGCCAGCAGCCAAGATCGGGGCGCCCGGGAGCAGTACTTC
TRBV6-5	many	TRBJ1-2	15	TRBD1	CASSLDRDWNYGYTF	TGTGCCAGCAGTTTGGACAGGGATTGGAACTATGGCTACACCTTC
TRBV3-1	few	TRBJ1-2	14	NA	CASSQDSSVNGYTF	TGTGCCAGCAGCCAAGATAGCTCGGTCAACGGCTACACCTTC
TRBV6-5	many	TRBJ2-7	15	TRBD2	CASSPRAGDSYEQYF	TGTGCCAGCAGTCCAAGGGCGGGGGACTCCTACGAGCAGTACTTC
TRBV6-6	few	TRBJ2-1	17	TRBD2	CASSSQPGLALRNEQFF	TGTGCCAGCAGTTCACAACCGGGACTAGCTTTACGTAATGAGCAGTTCTTC
TRBV4-2	many	TRBJ2-3	19	TRBD2	CASSQEGLGPGLVTDTQYF	TGTGCCAGCAGCCAAGAGGGACTCGGCCCAGGACTAGTAACAGATACGCAGTATTTT
TRBV24-1	many	TRBJ2-1	16	NA	CATSDSGTGNYNEQFF	TGTGCCACCAGTGATTCCGGGACGGGGAATTACAATGAGCAGTTCTTC
TRBV29-1	many	TRBJ2-1	16	TRBD1	CSVWPGQGSSYNEQFF	TGCAGCGTCTGGCCAGGACAGGGGAGCTCCTACAATGAGCAGTTCTTC
TRBV11-3	few	TRBJ2-2	17	TRBD2	CASSPGALAGNTGELFF	TGTGCCAGCAGCCCGGGGGCCCTAGCGGGGAACACCGGGGAGCTGTTTTTT